This passage covers 9 T cell receptor beta chains from one sample sequenced in a study of T cells in Graves' hyperthyroidism and ophthalmopathy. Amplification of TCR beta CDR3 regions was performed using RNA transcripts as template. First-round RT-PCR of the TCR CDR3 relied on the HTBI primer set. TCRdb called the multiplex PCR reads again in MiXCR, with one record for every CDR3 protein. Of roughly 500,000 distinct CDR3 sequences in the sample, about 15% were seen once. Input material: blood. The source of these receptors is a woman in her thirties with Graves' hyperthyroidism that later progressed to Graves' ophthalmopathy.

The V and J genes are TRBV7-2 and TRBJ1-3; the D is unclear. V lost 2 bases and J 4 bases, leaving 18 bases between the germline ends. Germline lookup yields CDR1 SGHTA and CDR2 FQGNSA. This CDR3 has 17 amino acids. The CDR3 protein is CASSLQAGRPGGNTIYF. DNA for the CDR3: TGTGCCAGCAGCTTACAAGCAGGCCGCCCGGGGGGAAACACCATATATTTT.

In this sample, this clonotype turned up many times. The junction and the germline gene differ at one end; a read error may be behind it. The gene calls are TRBV7-7 and TRBJ2-5, with D possibly being TRBD1 or TRBD2 (5 bases each). The germline CDR1 and CDR2 sequences are SSHAT and FNYEAQ (reference sequence). The CDR3 extends over 15 amino acids. CDR3 DNA sequence: TGTGCTAGCAGCTTAGTTGGGGGAGCGCGAGAGACCCAGTACTTC. Its translation: CASSLVGGARETQYF.

The sample holds a few counts of this clonotype. V and J are TRBV24-1 and TRBJ2-5, with D tentatively TRBD2 (5 bases). The CDR3 is made up of 17 amino acids. Germline V gene sequence: CDR1 KGHDR, CDR2 SFDVKD. V lost 0 bases to trimming and J lost 2 bases, with 15 bases between them. CDR3 in DNA: TGTGCCACCAGTGATTTGGGGAACAGAGAGGGACAAGAGACCCAGTACTTC. Translated, it gives CATSDLGNREGQETQYF.

This clonotype was observed a handful of times. Since a much larger clone is just one base distant, this may be a read error. The chain's CDR3 is CASSFNFNGQFF. For the CDR3, the DNA is TGTGCCAGCAGCTTCAATTTTAATGGGCAGTTCTTC. V is TRBV11-2 and J is TRBJ2-1, with D hard to call. Germline V gives CDR1 SGHAT, CDR2 FQNNGV. This CDR3 is 12 amino acids long.

As concerns this clonotype: Just one base apart from a much larger clone, this may be a read error. This chain joins TRBV4-1 and TRBJ2-2, with 7 bases fitting TRBD1. The germline CDR1 and CDR2 sequences are MGHRA and YSYEKL. V lost 0 bases to trimming and J lost 6 bases; unmatched junction nucleotides: 7. CDR3 length: 16 residues. CDR3 DNA sequence: TGCGCCAGCAGCCAAGAGGGACAGCGGAAGTCCGGGGAGCTGTTTTTT. Protein: CASSQEGQRKSGELFF.

This clonotype was recorded at least ten times. V gene TRBV2 combines with J gene TRBJ2-1, with TRBD2 matching over 10 bases. Per the germline V gene, CDR1 is SNHLY and CDR2 is FYNNEI. This CDR3 is 17 amino acids long. V lost 6 bases and J lost 7; bases outside the gene matches: 15. The CDR3 sequence is CASRERASGSPGNEQFF. DNA for the CDR3: TGTGCCAGCAGGGAGAGGGCTAGCGGGAGTCCGGGAAATGAGCAGTTCTTC.

This clonotype was seen repeatedly, ten times or more. The chain carries TRBV11-2 and TRBJ2-1; D remains unclear. Germline V gene sequence: CDR1 SGHAT, CDR2 FQNNGV. With 5 bases removed from V and 2 bases from J, the gap between germline ends came to 10 bases. This CDR3 comprises 14 residues. The CDR3 bases are TGTGCCAGCAGCGATTCTAGTCCCTACAATGAGCAGTTCTTC. Translated: CASSDSSPYNEQFF.

About this clonotype itself: A much larger clone is a single base away; this may be a read error. The chain is built from TRBV7-2 and TRBJ1-2; D is undetermined. The V end lost 7 bases, the J end lost 0 bases, and 18 bases lay between the germline ends. CDR3 size: 16 residues. Germline CDR1 is SGHTA and CDR2 is FQGNSA. CDR3 residues: CASNLRYNNPNYGYTF. CDR3 coding DNA: TGTGCCAGCAACCTTAGATATAACAACCCTAACTATGGCTACACCTTC.

This clonotype has a count of ten or more. J is TRBJ1-1 and V is TRBV6-1; 8 nucleotides align to TRBD1. Unmatched junction bases numbered 10, after V lost 5 bases and J lost 5 bases. Germline CDR1 is MNHNS and CDR2 is SASEGT. CDR3 size: 15 residues. The CDR3 protein is CASSQQGVGDTEAFF. CDR3 coding DNA: TGTGCCAGCAGTCAACAGGGGGTGGGGGATACTGAAGCTTTCTTT.